This T cell receptor (beta chain) was profiled in a study of cytomegalovirus exposure and HLA in healthy donors. Germline V lookup: CDR1 SGHRS, CDR2 YFSETQ. Trimming cost V 0 bases and J 9 bases; bases outside gene matches: 9. The CDR3 covers 15 residues. For this clone: Its antigen is currently unknown.

This PCR relied on a set of 60 Vbeta primers and 13 Jbeta primers. Clones were read by immunoSEQ multiplex PCR, and TCRdb kept only the in-frame ones, dropping some. The sample lists over 200,000 clones, roughly 82% occurring once. Study conclusions and caveats: Analysis was performed later, and it showed HLA-associated TCR beta chains to be more clonally expanded than equally common others. Confirmation in vitro established that a few CMV-associated chains were specific for CMV antigens. The study recorded 150 to 200 TCR beta chains that were cytomegalovirus-associated.

Sequenced sample: PBMCs. The source of this sequence is a middle-aged woman in good health and CMV-seropositive. The V call is TRBV5-1, the J call TRBJ2-1, with 7 bases that match TRBD2. The CDR3 sequence is CASSLEASGRGEQFF. CDR3 nucleotide sequence: TGCGCCAGCAGCTTGGAGGCCTCAGGGAGGGGTGAGCAGTTCTTC.